This entry concerns a single T cell receptor beta chain. Its matching antigen is unknown. An Oncomine TCR Beta short-read assay was used to sequence the DNA from cultured CD4+ T cells. In TCRdb, the PCR reads were re-called with MiXCR into one record per CDR3 protein. The table includes 17,000 or so distinct CDR3 sequences, roughly 34% detected once. The data derive from a study of vaccination and CD4 T cells after COVID-19. The ends were cut back, 3 bases at V and 1 base at J, with 6 bases in the middle. The CDR3 has 14 amino acids. CDR1 is SGHVS and CDR2 is FQNEAQ in the germline V gene. Sample treatment: roughly 11-day PBMC culture with coronavirus spike peptide pools or control peptides (ViraFEST assay). PBMCs were cultured at a few million per well with roughly 9 IU/ml IL-2 and 9.5 to 10 ug/ml peptide pools.

This clonotype was obtained from a human donor who had recovered from COVID-19. V is TRBV7-8 and J is TRBJ2-2, with D unclear. Sequences were obtained from CD4+ T cells from blood, cultured in vitro. CDR3 DNA sequence: TGTGCCAGCAGCTTCAACAGGAACACCGGGGAGCTGTTTTTT. Its translation: CASSFNRNTGELFF.